Shown below are 10 T cell receptor beta chains from a single sample sequenced in a study of T cell repertoires in cytomegalovirus infection. TCRdb used MiXCR to reprocess the reads, holding one entry per CDR3 protein. Here the sample spans 170,000 or so distinct CDR3 sequences, around 14% being singletons. Sequencing used PBMCs. Receptors originate from a human donor in good health (CMV status not recorded). Some clones in this sample may be carry-over from other donors' samples.

This clonotype was seen many times. This chain links TRBV7-9 with TRBJ1-1; D unclear. The V end was cut by 6 bases, the J end by 1 base, with 12 bases between. Germline CDR1 is SEHNR and CDR2 is FQNEAQ (reference sequence). The CDR3 spans 14 residues. Here the CDR3 DNA reads TGTGCCAGCAGTAGACCGGACCAGAACACTGAAGCTTTCTTT. It yields the protein CASSRPDQNTEAFF.

Details on this clonotype: A much larger clone sits a single nucleotide away, making a read error possible. This chain links TRBV12-3 or TRBV12-4 with TRBJ1-1; weak D call: TRBD1 (5 bases). The CDR3 is 11 amino acids. The CDR3 nucleotides are TGTGTCAGCAGGGTGAACACTGAAGCTTTCTTT. It translates to CVSRVNTEAFF.

The chain employs TRBV3-1 and TRBJ2-1; no definite D call. Per the germline V gene, CDR1 is LGHDT and CDR2 is YNNKEL (reference sequence). There are 15 residues in the CDR3. Trimming took 1 base from V and 2 from J, leaving 9 bases between them. CDR3 DNA sequence: TGTGCCAGCAGCCAAGGAGGAGACCCCTACAATGAGCAGTTCTTC. It translates to CASSQGGDPYNEQFF.

DNA of the CDR3: TGTGCCAGCAGTTTATCGACGGTCGCCAGTGAGCAGTTCTTC. Amino acid sequence: CASSLSTVASEQFF. This chain joins TRBV12-3 or TRBV12-4 and TRBJ2-1; no reliable D call. CDR3 length equals 14 residues. The ends were cut back, 2 bases at V and 9 bases at J, with 14 bases in the middle.

Ten or more counts support this clonotype. The V and J genes are TRBV7-2 and TRBJ2-1; 8 bases align to TRBD2. V lost 2 bases, J lost 7 bases, and 10 bases stayed unmatched. The CDR3 spans 16 residues. The V gene's germline CDR1 is SGHTA and CDR2 FQGNSA. The CDR3 reads CASSLRTGGALNEQFF. CDR3 bases: TGTGCCAGCAGCTTAAGGACCGGGGGGGCCTTGAATGAGCAGTTCTTC.

The table lists this clonotype with a few counts. The chain has TRBV15 and TRBJ1-6; 8 positions match TRBD1. The germline gives CDR1 LNHNV, CDR2 YYDKDF (reference sequence). V dropped 4 bases and J dropped 6; count of bases not matched to a gene: 14. CDR3 length equals 18 residues. The CDR3 nucleotides are TGTGCCACCAGCAAATTAATCACCAGGGGGCTGGGTAATTCACCCCTCCACTTT. Translation: CATSKLITRGLGNSPLHF.

This clonotype was detected many times. The chain recombines TRBV7-8 with TRBJ1-5; no clear D gene. With 1 base removed from V and 0 bases from J, the gap between germline ends came to 7 bases. Germline lookup yields CDR1 SGHVS and CDR2 FQNEAQ. This CDR3 is built from 15 residues. CDR3 bases: TGTGCCAGCAGCTTAGAGGCACCTAGCAATCAGCCCCAGCATTTT. Amino acids: CASSLEAPSNQPQHF.

Only one count was recorded for this clonotype. The chain combines TRBV2 with TRBJ2-3; weak D call: TRBD2 (6 bases). V lost 9 bases, J lost 2 bases, and 15 bases lay in between. The germline CDR1 and CDR2 sequences are SNHLY and FYNNEI. The CDR3 covers 14 residues. The CDR3 DNA sequence: TGTGCCAGTGTTGGGGGGTCGGACACAGATACGCAGTATTTT. Its protein product is CASVGGSDTDTQYF.

This sequence joins TRBV14 and TRBJ2-2; D gene ambiguous. This CDR3 is built from 15 residues. Germline V gives CDR1 SGHDN, CDR2 FVKESK. Between the trimmed V and J ends, which lost 1 base and 5 bases, there was a span of 11 bases. The CDR3 spells CASSQVRGRTGELFF. The CDR3 coding sequence is TGTGCCAGCAGCCAAGTCCGAGGAAGAACCGGGGAGCTGTTTTTT.

This clonotype was found many times. The rearrangement uses TRBV29-1 and TRBJ1-2; 7 bases line up with TRBD1. The CDR3 covers 12 residues. Germline CDR1 SQVTM, CDR2 ANQGSEA. Trimming removed 2 bases from V and 6 bases from J; junction bases left unmatched: 3. This CDR3 is CSVEPGGNGYTF. CDR3 sequence (DNA): TGCAGCGTTGAACCAGGGGGAAATGGCTACACCTTC.